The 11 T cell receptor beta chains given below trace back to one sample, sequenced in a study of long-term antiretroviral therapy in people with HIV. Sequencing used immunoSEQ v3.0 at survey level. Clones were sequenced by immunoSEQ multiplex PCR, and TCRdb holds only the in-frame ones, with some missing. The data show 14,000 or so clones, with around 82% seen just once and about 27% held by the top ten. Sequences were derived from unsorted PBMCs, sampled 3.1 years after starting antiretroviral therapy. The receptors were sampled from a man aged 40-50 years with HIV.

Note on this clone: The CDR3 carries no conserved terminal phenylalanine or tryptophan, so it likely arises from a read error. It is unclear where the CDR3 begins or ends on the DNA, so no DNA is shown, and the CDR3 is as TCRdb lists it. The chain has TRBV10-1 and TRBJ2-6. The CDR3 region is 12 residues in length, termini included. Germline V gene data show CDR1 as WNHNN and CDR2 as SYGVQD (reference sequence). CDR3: CASSDSTRSHKV.

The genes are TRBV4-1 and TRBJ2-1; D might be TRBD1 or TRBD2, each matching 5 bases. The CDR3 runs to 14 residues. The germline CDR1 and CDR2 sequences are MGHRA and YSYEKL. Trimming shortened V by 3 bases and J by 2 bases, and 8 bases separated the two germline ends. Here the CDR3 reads CASSHSGPYNEQFF. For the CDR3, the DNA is TGCGCCAGCAGCCATTCGGGACCCTACAATGAGCAGTTCTTC.

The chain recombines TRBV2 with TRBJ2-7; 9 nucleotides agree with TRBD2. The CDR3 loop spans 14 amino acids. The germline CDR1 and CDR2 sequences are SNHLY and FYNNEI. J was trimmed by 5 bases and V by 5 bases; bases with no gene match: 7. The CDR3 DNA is TGTGCCAGCAGTTGGGGCGGGGGGGGCCACGAGCAGTACTTC. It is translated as CASSWGGGGHEQYF.

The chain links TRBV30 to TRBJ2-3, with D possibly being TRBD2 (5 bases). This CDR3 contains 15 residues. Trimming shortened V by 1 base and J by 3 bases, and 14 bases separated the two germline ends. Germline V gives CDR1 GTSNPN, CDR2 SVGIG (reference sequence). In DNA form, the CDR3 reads TGTGCCTGGAGTGGGTTTAGCGTGAGTACAGATACGCAGTATTTT. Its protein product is CAWSGFSVSTDTQYF.

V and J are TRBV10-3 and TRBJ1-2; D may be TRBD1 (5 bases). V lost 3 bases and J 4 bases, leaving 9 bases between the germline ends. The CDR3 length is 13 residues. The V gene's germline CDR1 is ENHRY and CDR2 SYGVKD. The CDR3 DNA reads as TGTGCCATCAGTGAAGGACAAGCCTATGGCTACACCTTC. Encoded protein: CAISEGQAYGYTF.

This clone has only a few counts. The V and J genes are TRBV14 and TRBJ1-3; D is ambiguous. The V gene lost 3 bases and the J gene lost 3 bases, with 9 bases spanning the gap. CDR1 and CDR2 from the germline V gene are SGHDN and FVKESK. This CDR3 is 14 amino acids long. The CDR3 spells CASSQFGFGNTIYF. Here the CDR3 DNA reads TGTGCCAGCAGCCAGTTCGGTTTTGGAAACACCATATATTTT.

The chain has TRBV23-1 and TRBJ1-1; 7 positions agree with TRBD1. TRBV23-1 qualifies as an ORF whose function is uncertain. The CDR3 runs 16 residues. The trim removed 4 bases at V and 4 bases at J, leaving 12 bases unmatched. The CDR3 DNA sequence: TGCGCCAGCAGTCCTCCCCGGTCAGGGGGGGTCACTGAAGCTTTCTTT. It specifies CASSPPRSGGVTEAFF.

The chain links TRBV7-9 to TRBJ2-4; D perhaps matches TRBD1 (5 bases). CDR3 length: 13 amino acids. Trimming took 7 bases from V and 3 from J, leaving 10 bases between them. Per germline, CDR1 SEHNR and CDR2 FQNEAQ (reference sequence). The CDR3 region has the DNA TGTGCCAGCAATAGGCAGGGCAAAAACATTCAGTACTTC. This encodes CASNRQGKNIQYF.

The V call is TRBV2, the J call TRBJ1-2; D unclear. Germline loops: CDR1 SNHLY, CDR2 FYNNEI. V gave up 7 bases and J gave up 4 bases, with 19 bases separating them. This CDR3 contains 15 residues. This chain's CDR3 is CASISADTKIYGYTF. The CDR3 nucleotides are TGTGCCAGCATTTCTGCTGACACGAAGATCTATGGCTACACCTTC.

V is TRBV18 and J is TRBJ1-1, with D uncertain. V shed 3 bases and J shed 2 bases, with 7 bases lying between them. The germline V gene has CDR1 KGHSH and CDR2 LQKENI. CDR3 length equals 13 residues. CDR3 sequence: CASSPTDNTEAFF. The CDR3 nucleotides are TGTGCCAGCTCACCTACAGATAACACTGAAGCTTTCTTT.

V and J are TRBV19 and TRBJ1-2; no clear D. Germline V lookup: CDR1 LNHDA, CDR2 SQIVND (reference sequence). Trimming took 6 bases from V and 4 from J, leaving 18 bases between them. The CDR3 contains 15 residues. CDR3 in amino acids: CASSPPGPPVYGYTF. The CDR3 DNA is TGTGCCAGTAGCCCTCCTGGACCTCCCGTCTATGGCTACACCTTC.